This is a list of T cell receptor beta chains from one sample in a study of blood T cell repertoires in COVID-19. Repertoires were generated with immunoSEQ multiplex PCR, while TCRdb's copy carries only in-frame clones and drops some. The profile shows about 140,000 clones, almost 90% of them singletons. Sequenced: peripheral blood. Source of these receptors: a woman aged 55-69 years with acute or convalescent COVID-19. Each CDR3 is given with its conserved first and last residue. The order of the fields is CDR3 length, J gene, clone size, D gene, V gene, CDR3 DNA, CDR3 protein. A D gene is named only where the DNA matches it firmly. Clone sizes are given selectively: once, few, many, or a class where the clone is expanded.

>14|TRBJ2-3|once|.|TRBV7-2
TGTGCCAGCAGCGGGAAAGCCGCGGAGGGGACGCAGTATTTT
CASSGKAAEGTQYF
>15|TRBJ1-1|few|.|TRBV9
TGTGCCAGCAGCGCCGAACGCGGCGAGACCACTGAAGCTTTCTTT
CASSAERGETTEAFF
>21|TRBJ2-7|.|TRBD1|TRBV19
TGTGCCAGCTTAGCCCCTGAACATCGAATAACCTCAGGGGGCGGGCCTCACGAGCAGTACTTC
CASLAPEHRITSGGGPHEQYF
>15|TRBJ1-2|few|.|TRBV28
TGTGCCAGCAGTTCACCCCCCGCAGGGGACTATGGCTACACCTTC
CASSSPPAGDYGYTF
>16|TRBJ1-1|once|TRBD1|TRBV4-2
TGTGCCAGCAGCCAAGATTACGACAGGGACCGTTTTTTGGCTTTCTTT
CASSQDYDRDRFLAFF
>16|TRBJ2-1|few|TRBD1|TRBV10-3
TGTGCCACAATTGACAGGGAATCCGTAGGTTACAATGAGCAGTTCTTC
CATIDRESVGYNEQFF
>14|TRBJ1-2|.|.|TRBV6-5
TGTGCCGGACAAGGGGGTCGGGGTAACTATGGCTACACCTTC
CAGQGGRGNYGYTF
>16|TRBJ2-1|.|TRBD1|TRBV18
TGTGCCAGCTCACTCAACACAGGGGGCGAGGGCGATGAGCAGTTCTTC
CASSLNTGGEGDEQFF
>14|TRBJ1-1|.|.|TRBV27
TGTGCCAGTTTTCGATTCATCCGGGGGGCTGAAGCTTTCTTT
CASFRFIRGAEAFF
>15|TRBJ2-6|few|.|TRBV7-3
TGTGCCAGCAGCTTAGCGGAGACCGGGGCCAACGTCCTGACTTTC
CASSLAETGANVLTF
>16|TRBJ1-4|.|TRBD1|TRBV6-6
TGTGCCAGCAGTGCCCGGGACCAGGGGGGAGGTGAAAAACTGTTTTTT
CASSARDQGGGEKLFF
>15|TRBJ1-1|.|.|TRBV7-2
TGTGCCAGCAGCTTAGCGCTCAGGTTGAACACTGAAGCTTTCTTT
CASSLALRLNTEAFF
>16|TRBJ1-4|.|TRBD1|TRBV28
TGTGCCGCCCGGGGCGTCATGGGACAGGGTCAAGAAAAACTGTTTTTT
CAARGVMGQGQEKLFF
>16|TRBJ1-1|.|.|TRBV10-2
TGCGCCAGCAGTGACTCCGGAAGAAGGGGGTACACTGAAGCTTTCTTT
CASSDSGRRGYTEAFF
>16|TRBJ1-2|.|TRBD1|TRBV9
TGTGCCAGCAGCACTCAAACAGGGGCTTATAACTATGGCTACACCTTC
CASSTQTGAYNYGYTF
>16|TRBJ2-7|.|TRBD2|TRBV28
TGTGCCAGCCGCTCTATGGGCTCGGGGGGAGGCTACGAGCAGTACTTC
CASRSMGSGGGYEQYF
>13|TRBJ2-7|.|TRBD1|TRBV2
TGTGCCAGCAACGGACAGGGAAACTACGAGCAGTACTTC
CASNGQGNYEQYF
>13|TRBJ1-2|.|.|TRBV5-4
TGTGCCAGCAGCTTGGTGTCAGGGAATGGCTACACCTTC
CASSLVSGNGYTF
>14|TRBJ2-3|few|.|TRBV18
TGTGCCAGCTCACCACCCGGAGGCACAGATACGCAGTATTTT
CASSPPGGTDTQYF
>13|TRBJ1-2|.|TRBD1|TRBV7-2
TGTGCCAGCAGCGTGGACAGGCCGGAAACAAACACCTTC
CASSVDRPETNTF
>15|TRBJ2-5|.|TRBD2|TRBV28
TGTGCCAGCAGTCCCTATGGGAGGGAGGGAGAGACCCAGTACTTC
CASSPYGREGETQYF
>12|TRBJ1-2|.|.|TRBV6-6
TGTGCCAGCAACATACAGGCATATGGCTACACCTTC
CASNIQAYGYTF
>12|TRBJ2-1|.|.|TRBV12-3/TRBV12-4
TGTGCCAGCAGTCTCGGACAGAGGGAGCAGTTCTTC
CASSLGQREQFF
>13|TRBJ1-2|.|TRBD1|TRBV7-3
TGTGCCAGCAGCCCGGGACAGGGGTATGGCTACACCTTC
CASSPGQGYGYTF
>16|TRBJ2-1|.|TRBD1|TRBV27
TGTGCCAGCAGTTTAGGCAGGGGGAGCTCCTACAATGAGCAGTTCTTC
CASSLGRGSSYNEQFF
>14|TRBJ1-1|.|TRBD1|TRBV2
TGTGCCAGCAGCCCCCGACAGGGTAACACTGAAGCTTTCTTT
CASSPRQGNTEAFF
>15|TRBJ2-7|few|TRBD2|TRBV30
TGTGCCTGGGACTTAGGACTAGCGGGAATATACGAGCAGTACTTC
CAWDLGLAGIYEQYF
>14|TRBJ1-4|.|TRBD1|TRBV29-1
TGCAGCGTCGGTAAGACAGGGCCAAATGAAAAACTGTTTTTT
CSVGKTGPNEKLFF
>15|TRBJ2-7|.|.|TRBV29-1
TGCAGCCCTTCCCTCAAGTGGGCGACGACCTACGAGCAGTACTTC
CSPSLKWATTYEQYF
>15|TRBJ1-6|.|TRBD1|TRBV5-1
TGCGCCAGCAGCTTGGGGACAGGGGAAGGTTCACCCCTCCACTTT
CASSLGTGEGSPLHF
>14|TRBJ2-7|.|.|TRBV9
TGTGCCAGCAGCCCCTTCGGGGGCTCCTACGAGCAGTACTTC
CASSPFGGSYEQYF
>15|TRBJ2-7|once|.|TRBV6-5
TGTGCCAGCAGTTACTCGATCTACAGCCCCTACGAGCAGTACTTC
CASSYSIYSPYEQYF
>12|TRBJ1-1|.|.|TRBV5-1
TGCGCCAGCAGCCTGACGGGTAATGAAGCTTTCTTT
CASSLTGNEAFF
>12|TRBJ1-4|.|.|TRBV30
TGTGCCTGGAGTGTACTTTCTGAAAAACTGTTTTTT
CAWSVLSEKLFF
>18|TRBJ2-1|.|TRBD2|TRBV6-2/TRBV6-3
TGTGCCAGCAGTTTTTCCGGGACCGCGGGGGGCCGTTACAATGAGCAGTTCTTC
CASSFSGTAGGRYNEQFF
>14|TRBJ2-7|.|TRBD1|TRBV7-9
TGTGCCAGCAGCCTACCGGGACAGGGCTACGAGCAGTACTTC
CASSLPGQGYEQYF
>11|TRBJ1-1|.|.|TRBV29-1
TGCAGCGTTGACAGGGTTTCTGAAGCTTTCTTT
CSVDRVSEAFF
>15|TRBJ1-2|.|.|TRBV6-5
TGTGCCAGCAGTCTTCCTGGGACACCCATCTATGGCTACACCTTC
CASSLPGTPIYGYTF
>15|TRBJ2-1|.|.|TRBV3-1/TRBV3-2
TGTGCCAGCAGCCAAGGTAGTGTCGGAGGCAATGAGCAGTTCTTC
CASSQGSVGGNEQFF